Listed below are T cell receptor beta chains from one sample, sequenced in a study of cytomegalovirus exposure and HLA in healthy donors. The repertoire was sequenced with immunoSEQ multiplex PCR; TCRdb's copy has only in-frame clones and lacks some. Of roughly 190,000 clones in the sample, 79% were seen once. The sample was PBMCs. The receptor set was obtained from a girl aged 5 to 17 in good health and CMV-seropositive. CDR3s include the opening cysteine and the closing phenylalanine or tryptophan. Fields, in order: clone size, J gene, V gene, CDR3 length, CDR3 protein. Clone sizes are given selectively: once, few, many, or a class where the clone is expanded.

. | TRBJ2-7 | TRBV4-3 | 17 | CASSQGFWDSTSYEQYF
. | TRBJ2-5 | TRBV7-2 | 13 | CASSLNREETQYF
few | TRBJ1-1 | TRBV6-5 | 15 | CASSYSFQGSTEAFF
. | TRBJ1-2 | TRBV6-6 | 14 | CASTPSPGGRGYTF
. | TRBJ1-2 | TRBV11-2 | 14 | CASRLAEGSEVNTF
. | TRBJ1-5 | TRBV5-1 | 14 | CASSLQGAGQPQHF
few | TRBJ2-1 | TRBV10-3 | 15 | CAISESAGDYNEQFF
. | TRBJ2-1 | TRBV7-2 | 12 | CASSAGSYEQFF
. | TRBJ2-7 | TRBV4-3 | 15 | CASSQTDRGNHEQYF
. | TRBJ2-7 | TRBV6-5 | 14 | CASSYGTTTYEQYF
. | TRBJ1-1 | TRBV10-1 | 15 | CASSDSGTGNTEAFF
. | TRBJ1-5 | TRBV6-6 | 15 | CASRLGQFSNQPQHF
once | TRBJ1-2 | TRBV5-3 | 14 | CARSLPRGGGGYTF
once | TRBJ2-6 | TRBV7-8 | 19 | CASSFIRYSPNSGANVLTF
few | TRBJ1-6 | TRBV5-1 | 12 | CASREENSPLHF
. | TRBJ2-5 | TRBV28 | 13 | CASSAGQGETQYF
. | TRBJ2-3 | TRBV5-4 | 16 | CASSLGTGFNTDTQYF
. | TRBJ2-3 | TRBV9 | 14 | CASSVEGAGDTQYF
. | TRBJ2-4 | TRBV7-2 | 16 | CASSLPPRGNKNIQYF
. | TRBJ1-1 | TRBV19 | 13 | CASRKQENTEAFF
. | TRBJ1-2 | TRBV6-6 | 15 | CASSYGGGSDYGYTF
. | TRBJ2-1 | TRBV5-1 | 12 | CASSPTGGEQFF
. | TRBJ2-5 | TRBV7-8 | 14 | CASSLVPLKETQYF
. | TRBJ1-2 | TRBV4-2 | 14 | CASSPTGGNYGYTF
. | TRBJ2-7 | TRBV5-4 | 15 | CASSFHGTAGYEQYF
. | TRBJ2-7 | TRBV9 | 15 | CASSEGTSLLGEQYF
. | TRBJ1-2 | TRBV5-6 | 15 | CASSWGRTASYGYTF
. | TRBJ2-1 | TRBV10-1 | 13 | CASSGGTYNEQFF
. | TRBJ1-2 | TRBV5-1 | 14 | CASSFNRNNYGYTF
. | TRBJ2-7 | TRBV4-1 | 16 | CASSQHQGQGMYEQYF
. | TRBJ2-7 | TRBV4-2 | 15 | CASSQDDSGSYEQYF
. | TRBJ1-1 | TRBV7-8 | 14 | CASSSSDWFTEAFF
. | TRBJ2-7 | TRBV27 | 15 | CASNQPGQGSYEQYF
. | TRBJ2-3 | TRBV4-3 | 17 | CASSQDTSGVGTDTQYF
. | TRBJ1-5 | TRBV19 | 17 | CASSARDRPYSNQPQHF
. | TRBJ1-6 | TRBV19 | 16 | CATRTDSSSYNSPLHF
. | TRBJ2-7 | TRBV7-2 | 14 | CASSSRDSTYEQYF
. | TRBJ1-5 | TRBV4-2 | 15 | CASSQDPYSNQPQHF
. | TRBJ1-5 | TRBV6-5 | 15 | CASRATGTGNQPQHF
. | TRBJ1-2 | TRBV7-2 | 12 | CASSLSNYGYTF
. | TRBJ2-3 | TRBV9 | 17 | CASSVGTSGANTDTQYF
. | TRBJ1-1 | TRBV4-3 | 14 | CASSLKEGYTEAFF
. | TRBJ2-2 | TRBV7-8 | 15 | CASSERGGHTGELFF
few | TRBJ2-1 | TRBV5-4 | 14 | CASSLVPGDNEQFF
. | TRBJ1-6 | TRBV9 | 15 | CASTTTGSYNSPLHF
. | TRBJ1-2 | TRBV6-6 | 13 | CASSYGGNYGYTF
few | TRBJ2-7 | TRBV4-3 | 14 | CASSAPGGAHEQYF
few | TRBJ2-7 | TRBV6-6 | 12 | CASRDLGREQYF
. | TRBJ2-1 | TRBV5-1 | 18 | CASSLGLSGSSAYNEQFF
. | TRBJ2-4 | TRBV19 | 14 | CASSIGQGKNIQYF
. | TRBJ2-7 | TRBV11-2 | 15 | CASSFIFTGISEQYF